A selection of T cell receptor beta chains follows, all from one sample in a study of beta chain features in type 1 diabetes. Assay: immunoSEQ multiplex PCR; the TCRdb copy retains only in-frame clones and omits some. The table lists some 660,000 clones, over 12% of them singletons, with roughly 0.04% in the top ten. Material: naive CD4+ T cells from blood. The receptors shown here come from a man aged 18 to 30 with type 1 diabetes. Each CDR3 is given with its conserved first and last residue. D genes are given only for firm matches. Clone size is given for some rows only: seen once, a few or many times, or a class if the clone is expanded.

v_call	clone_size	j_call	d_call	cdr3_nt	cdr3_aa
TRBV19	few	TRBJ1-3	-	TGTGCCGTCAACATGGGAAACACCATATATTTT	CAVNMGNTIYF
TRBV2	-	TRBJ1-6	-	TGTGCCTGTCCGGGACGGACAGAAGATTCACCCCTCCACTTT	CACPGRTEDSPLHF
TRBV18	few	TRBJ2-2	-	TGTGCCAGCTCACCGGGGACCACGAACACCGGGGAGCTGTTTTTT	CASSPGTTNTGELFF
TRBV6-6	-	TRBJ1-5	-	TGTGCCAGCAGTCGAGGACAGAGAAATAGCAATCAGCCCCAGCATTTT	CASSRGQRNSNQPQHF
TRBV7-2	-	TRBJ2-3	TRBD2	TGTGCCAGCAGCTTAGATCCTACTACTAGCGGGGCTGGTACGCAGTATTTT	CASSLDPTTSGAGTQYF
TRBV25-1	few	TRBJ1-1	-	TGTGCCAGCAGTGATTCTGGTTTTCGTATGGCTTTCTTT	CASSDSGFRMAFF
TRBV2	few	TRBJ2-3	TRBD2	TGTGCCAGCAGTCCTTGGACTAGCGGGGATACGCAGTATTTT	CASSPWTSGDTQYF
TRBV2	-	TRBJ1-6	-	TGTGCCAGCAGTCCCCAGGGGAGTATTTCACCCCTCCACTTT	CASSPQGSISPLHF
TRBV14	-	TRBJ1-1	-	TGTGCCAGCAGCCAAGGGGTGGCTGGACACAGGAACACTGAAGCTTTCTTT	CASSQGVAGHRNTEAFF
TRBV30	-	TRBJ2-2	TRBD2	TGTGCCTGGAGTGTACAGCGGGACGCCGGGGAGCTGTTTTTT	CAWSVQRDAGELFF
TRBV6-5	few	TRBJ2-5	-	TGTGCCAGCAGTTACAGAAAGGGACACGGGGAGACCCAGTACTTC	CASSYRKGHGETQYF
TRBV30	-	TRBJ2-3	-	TGTGCCTGGAGTGGGGGCCCCACAGATACGCAGTATTTT	CAWSGGPTDTQYF
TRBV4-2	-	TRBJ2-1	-	TGTGCCAGCAGCCGAACCGGGACTCCAATTACTGAGCAGTTCTTC	CASSRTGTPITEQFF
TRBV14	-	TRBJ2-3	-	TGTGCCAGCAGCCAAGTTGGAGCACACACAGATACGCAGTATTTT	CASSQVGAHTDTQYF
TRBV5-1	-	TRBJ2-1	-	TGCGCCAGCAGCTTGGGAGGCTACAATGAGCAGTTCTTC	CASSLGGYNEQFF
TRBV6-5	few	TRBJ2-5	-	TGTGCCAGCAGTTCGGGACGGGGGCAGCCAAAAGAGACCCAGTACTTC	CASSSGRGQPKETQYF
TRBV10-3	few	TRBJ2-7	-	TGTGCCATCAGTAGCGGGCAGAGCTCCTACGAGCAGTACTTC	CAISSGQSSYEQYF
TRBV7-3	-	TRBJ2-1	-	TGTGCCAGCAGCTTAAACCCCCCGACTAGACCTGGAACCTACAATGAGCAGTTCTTC	CASSLNPPTRPGTYNEQFF
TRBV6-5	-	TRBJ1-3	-	TGTGCCAGCAGAGCAGACAACTCTGGAAACACCATATATTTT	CASRADNSGNTIYF
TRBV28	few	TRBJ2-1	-	TGTGCCAGCCGAGACTCCTACAATGAGCAGTTCTTC	CASRDSYNEQFF
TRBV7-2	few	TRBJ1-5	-	TGTGCCAGCAGCTCGGGGCTCAATCAGCCCCAGCATTTT	CASSSGLNQPQHF
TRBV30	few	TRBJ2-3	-	TGTGCCTGGGGCGGGCGCACAGATACGCAGTATTTT	CAWGGRTDTQYF
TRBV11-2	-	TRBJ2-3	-	TGTGCCAGCAGCTTAAGGGAGACAGATACGCAGTATTTT	CASSLRETDTQYF
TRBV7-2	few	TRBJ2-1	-	TGTGCCAGCAGCCCCCTGCTGGGGCAGTTCTTC	CASSPLLGQFF
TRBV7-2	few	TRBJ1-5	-	TGTGCCAGCAGCTCGCAGGGATTAGAACAGCCCCAGCATTTT	CASSSQGLEQPQHF
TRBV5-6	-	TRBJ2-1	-	TGTGCCAGCAGCTTGGGGATTTCCTACAATGAGCAGTTCTTC	CASSLGISYNEQFF
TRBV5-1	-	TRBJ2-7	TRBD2	TGCGCCAGCAGGCCTAGCGGGGCAGGCACCTACGAGCAGTACTTC	CASRPSGAGTYEQYF
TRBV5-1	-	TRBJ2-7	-	TGCGCCAGCAGCTTCGGGGGACCGATGACTTACGAGCAGTACTTC	CASSFGGPMTYEQYF
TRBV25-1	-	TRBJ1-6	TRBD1	TGTGCCAGCAGTGAAACACGAGGGGGCCTGGGTTCACCCCTCCACTTT	CASSETRGGLGSPLHF
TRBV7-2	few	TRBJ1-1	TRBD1	TGTGCCAGCAGCTATAGGACAGGGGCAGGGACTGAAGCTTTCTTT	CASSYRTGAGTEAFF
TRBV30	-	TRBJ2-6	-	TGTGCCTGGATGGTGGGGGCCAACGTCCTGACTTTC	CAWMVGANVLTF
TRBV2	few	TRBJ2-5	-	TGTGCCAGCAGTCCCACCCCGGGCCAAGAGACCCAGTACTTC	CASSPTPGQETQYF
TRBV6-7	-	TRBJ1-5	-	TGTGCCAGCATTCTACTTGGGCCCCAGCATTTT	CASILLGPQHF
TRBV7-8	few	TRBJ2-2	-	TGTGCCAGCAGCCAAGGCGGGGGCCTCACCGGGGAGCTGTTTTTT	CASSQGGGLTGELFF
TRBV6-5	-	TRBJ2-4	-	TGTGCCAGCAGTAGGGGTGGGATAGCCAAAAACATTCAGTACTTC	CASSRGGIAKNIQYF
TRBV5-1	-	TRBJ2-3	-	TGCGCCAGCAGCAACTGGGAGGGACACTCATCAAGAACAGATACGCAGTATTTT	CASSNWEGHSSRTDTQYF
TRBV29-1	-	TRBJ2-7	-	TGCAGCGCTGCGGGACGATTTTACGAGCAGTACTTC	CSAAGRFYEQYF
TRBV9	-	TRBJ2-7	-	TGTGCCAGCAGCGTCGGAGCGGGCTACGAGCAGTACTTC	CASSVGAGYEQYF
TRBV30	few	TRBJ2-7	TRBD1	TGTGCCTGGAGAACAGGGGGGCCTGGGGAGCAGTACTTC	CAWRTGGPGEQYF
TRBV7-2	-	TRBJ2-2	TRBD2	TGTGCCAGCAGCTTATGGCTAGCGGGGGCCAGCCGGGAGCTGTTTTTT	CASSLWLAGASRELFF
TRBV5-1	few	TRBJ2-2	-	TGCGCCAGCAGAATCTCGGGGGCCGAACACGGGGAGCTGTTTTTT	CASRISGAEHGELFF